The entry below gives a single TCR beta chain sequence along with its context. Its binding antigen is unknown. Just one base apart from a much larger clone, this may be a read error. The data originate from a study of T cells in Graves' hyperthyroidism and ophthalmopathy (dated by TCRdb to between 2018 and 2021). For context, the study as a whole: Peripheral blood was collected at initial diagnosis, before any treatment. Prospective prediction of ophthalmopathy was tested in an independent validation cohort consisting of 18 hyperthyroidism patients and over 15 patients who later progressed to ophthalmopathy. TCR V-J signatures able to tell the groups apart were searched for in a discovery cohort of 95 or so patients, of whom roughly 42 had Graves' ophthalmopathy and about 55 had stable Graves' hyperthyroidism. The paper reports TCR Vbeta CDR3 sequencing of 140 or so peripheral blood samples: some 41 ophthalmopathy, fewer than 85 hyperthyroidism and around 17 progressor patients. The roughly 91 discovery patients were randomly divided into training and test sets at a 7:3 ratio. After sampling, hyperthyroidism patients received methimazole starting at 30 mg daily, and ophthalmopathy patients received high-dose intravenous methylprednisolone. The study also compared thyroid tissue and blood T-cell repertoires from a handful of Graves' hyperthyroidism patients. Overall results and qualifications from the work: Sample size was not statistically predetermined, and investigators were not blinded to group allocation. A model built on a 13 V-J signature distinguished ophthalmopathy from stable hyperthyroidism, reaching 85% to 90% sensitivity and 81.08% specificity in cross-validation and 80%/75% in testing. In validation, the model predicted progression to ophthalmopathy with approximately 71% sensitivity and 72% to 75% specificity, a median of approximately 6.7 months before onset. Most expanded thyroid clonotypes (frequency above 0.001) were also found in blood, which suggests that blood repertoires may mirror thyroid immune responses.

The germline V gene yields SGHVS for CDR1 and FQNEAQ for CDR2. The CDR3 runs 14 amino acids, cysteine and phenylalanine included. Just the 42-base CDR3 DNA is kept, in frame starting at base 1. The TCR beta CDR3 regions were amplified from RNA transcripts. The TCR CDR3 was subjected to a first round of RT-PCR using the HTBI primer set and the Qiagen OneStep RT-PCR kit. Libraries were constructed in a second round of multiplex PCR, after which size selection and purification were performed. Sequencing of the libraries was done on an Illumina HiSeq2000 using paired-end 100 bp reads. As for the original processing: SOAPnuke was used to process the raw data, removing reads that contained adapters or uncalled bases, had a mean Phred below 15, or lacked an exact match to the constant primer or identifier. COPE v1.2.5 was used to merge high-quality paired reads, and clonotypes were defined as unique nucleotide sequences. MiTCR v1.1 was used to align clonotypes to the IMGT TRBV, TRBD and TRBJ reference segments. The analysis included only V-J combinations with a frequency above 0.0001, which together covered around 99% of the repertoires. The TCS score was defined as F50 (clonal expansion) divided by E x V (chaos), with BLOSUM62-based TCRdist calculated between CDR3 peptides within each V-J. Welch's t-statistics and random forest reduced around 510 V-J features to 10 to 15, which were used in a naive Bayes classifier (R e1071). TCRdb reprocessing: public reads trimmed at Q25 with fastp, clones called with MiXCR, in-frame beta chains kept. Each entry is one CDR3 protein sequence, shown with its most common DNA and genes. These V and J calls rely on TCRdb rather than the paper's analysis. Present in this sample are over 700,000 distinct CDR3 sequences, roughly a sixth of which were seen just once. The top ten clones comprise roughly a sixth of the sample.

Hyperthyroidism patients were newly diagnosed, had a disease duration of under 2 months, and were aged 18 to 65 years. Any patient with an uncontrolled infection, another autoimmune disease, pregnancy or lactation was excluded. Diagnoses were based on clinical symptoms, serum thyroxine and TRAb, thyroid ultrasound and orbital computed tomography. Blood from progressor patients was drawn when they were first diagnosed with hyperthyroidism, before any ophthalmopathy symptoms appeared. PBMCs were isolated from about 10 ml of fresh peripheral blood by Ficoll-Paque density gradient centrifugation. Patients classed as progressors first received a Graves' hyperthyroidism diagnosis and then went on to develop ophthalmopathy during follow-up. Total RNA was extracted using Trizol reagent, and RNA quality was assessed on an Agilent 2100 Bioanalyzer.

The rearrangement combines TRBV7-8 with TRBJ2-7; tentative D gene TRBD2, with 5 bases matching. This receptor was obtained from a woman in her 50s with Graves' hyperthyroidism that later progressed to Graves' ophthalmopathy. Input material: blood. CDR3 sequence: CASSSDSASSEQCF. The sequenced DNA is TGTGCCAGCAGCTCAGACTCGGCTAGCTCCGAGCAGTGCTTC.